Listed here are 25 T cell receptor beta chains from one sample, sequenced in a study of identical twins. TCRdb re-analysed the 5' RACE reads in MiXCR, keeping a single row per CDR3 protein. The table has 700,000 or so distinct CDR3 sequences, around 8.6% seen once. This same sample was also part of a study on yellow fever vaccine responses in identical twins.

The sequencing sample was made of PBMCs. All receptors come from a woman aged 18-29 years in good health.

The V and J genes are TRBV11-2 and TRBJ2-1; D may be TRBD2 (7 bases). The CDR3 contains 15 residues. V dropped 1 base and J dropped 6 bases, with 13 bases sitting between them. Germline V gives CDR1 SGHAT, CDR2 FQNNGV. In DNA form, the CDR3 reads TGTGCCAGCAGCTTAGTTCGGGGGGCGGTCAATGAGCAGTTCTTC. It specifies CASSLVRGAVNEQFF.

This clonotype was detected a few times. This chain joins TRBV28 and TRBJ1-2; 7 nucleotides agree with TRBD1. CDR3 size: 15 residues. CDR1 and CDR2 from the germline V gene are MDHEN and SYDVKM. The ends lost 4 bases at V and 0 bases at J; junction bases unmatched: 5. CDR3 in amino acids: CASSSTGRSNYGYTF. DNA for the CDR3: TGTGCCAGCAGTTCGACAGGGAGGTCTAACTATGGCTACACCTTC.

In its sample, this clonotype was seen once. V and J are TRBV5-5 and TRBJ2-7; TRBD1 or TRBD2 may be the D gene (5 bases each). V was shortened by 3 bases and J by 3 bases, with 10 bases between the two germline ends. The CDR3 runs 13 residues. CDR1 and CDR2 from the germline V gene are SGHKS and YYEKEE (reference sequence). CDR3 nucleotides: TGTGCCAGCAGCTCGGGACCTTTCTACGAGCAGTACTTC. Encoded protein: CASSSGPFYEQYF.

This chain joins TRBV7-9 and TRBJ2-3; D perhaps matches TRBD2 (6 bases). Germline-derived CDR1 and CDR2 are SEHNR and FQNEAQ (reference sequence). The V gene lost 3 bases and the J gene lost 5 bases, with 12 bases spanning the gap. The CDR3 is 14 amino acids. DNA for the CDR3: TGTGCCAGCAGCTTCGGGGACTGGAGAGATACGCAGTATTTT. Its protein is CASSFGDWRDTQYF.

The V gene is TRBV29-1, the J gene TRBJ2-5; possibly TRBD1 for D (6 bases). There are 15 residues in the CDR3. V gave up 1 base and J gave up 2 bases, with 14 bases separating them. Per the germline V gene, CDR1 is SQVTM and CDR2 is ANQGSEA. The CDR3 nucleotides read TGCAGCGTTGAAGTGGGGGCCTTCCTACAAGAGACCCAGTACTTC. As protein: CSVEVGAFLQETQYF.

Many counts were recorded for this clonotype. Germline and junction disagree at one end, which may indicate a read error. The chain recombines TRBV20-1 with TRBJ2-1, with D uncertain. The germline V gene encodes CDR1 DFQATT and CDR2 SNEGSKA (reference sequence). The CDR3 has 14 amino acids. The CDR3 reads CSGRERASYNEQFF. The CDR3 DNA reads TGCAGTGGTAGAGAGCGAGCGTCCTACAATGAGCAGTTCTTC.

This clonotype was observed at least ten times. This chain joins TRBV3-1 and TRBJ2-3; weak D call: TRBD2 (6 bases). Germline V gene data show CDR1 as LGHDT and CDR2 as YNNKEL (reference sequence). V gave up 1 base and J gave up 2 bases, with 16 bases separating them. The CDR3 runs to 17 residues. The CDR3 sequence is CASSQGQGLTYTDTQYF. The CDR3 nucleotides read TGTGCCAGCAGCCAAGGCCAGGGACTTACTTACACAGATACGCAGTATTTT.

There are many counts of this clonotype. The CDR3 DNA reads TGTGCCAGCAGTTACGGGACTAGTCTTCTCTCCTACAATGAGCAGTTCTTC. Translated, it gives CASSYGTSLLSYNEQFF. This rearrangement joins TRBV6-2 or TRBV6-3 to TRBJ2-1; 8 positions match TRBD2. The CDR3 extends over 17 amino acids. The ends lost 2 bases at V and 0 bases at J; junction bases unmatched: 6. CDR1 and CDR2 from the germline V gene are MNHEY and SVGEGT.

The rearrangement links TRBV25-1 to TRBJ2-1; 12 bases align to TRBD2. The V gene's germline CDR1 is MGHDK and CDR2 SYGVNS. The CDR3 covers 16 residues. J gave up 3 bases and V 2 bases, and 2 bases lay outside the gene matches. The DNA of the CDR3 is TGTGCCAGCAGTGAAACTAGCGGGGGGTACTACAATGAGCAGTTCTTC. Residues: CASSETSGGYYNEQFF.

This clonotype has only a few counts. In DNA form, the CDR3 reads TGCGCCAGCAGCCCGAAGCGGTACACCGGGGAGCTGTTTTTT. Its protein is CASSPKRYTGELFF. The chain joins TRBV4-1 to TRBJ2-2, with D possibly being TRBD2 (5 bases). V was trimmed by 4 bases and J by 3 bases, leaving 9 bases between them. The V gene's germline CDR1 is MGHRA and CDR2 YSYEKL. CDR3 length equals 14 residues.

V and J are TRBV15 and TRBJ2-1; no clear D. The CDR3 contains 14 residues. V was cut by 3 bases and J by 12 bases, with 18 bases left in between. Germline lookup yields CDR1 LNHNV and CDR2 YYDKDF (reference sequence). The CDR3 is CATSSFFLGSGQFF. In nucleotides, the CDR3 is TGTGCCACCAGCAGTTTTTTTCTGGGATCCGGGCAGTTCTTC.

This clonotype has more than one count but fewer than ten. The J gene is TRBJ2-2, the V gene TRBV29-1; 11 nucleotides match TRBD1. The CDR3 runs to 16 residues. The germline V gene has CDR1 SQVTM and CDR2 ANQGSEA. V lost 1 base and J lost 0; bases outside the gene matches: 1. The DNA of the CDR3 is TGCAGCGTTGAAGGGACAGGGGGCCCGAACACCGGGGAGCTGTTTTTT. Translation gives CSVEGTGGPNTGELFF.

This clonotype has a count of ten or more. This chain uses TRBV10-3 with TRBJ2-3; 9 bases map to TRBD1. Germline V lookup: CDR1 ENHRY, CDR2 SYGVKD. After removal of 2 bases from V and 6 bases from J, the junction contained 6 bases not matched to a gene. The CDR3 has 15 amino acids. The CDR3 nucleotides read TGTGCCATCAGTGAGGGGACAGGGAGATTGGATACGCAGTATTTT. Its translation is CAISEGTGRLDTQYF.

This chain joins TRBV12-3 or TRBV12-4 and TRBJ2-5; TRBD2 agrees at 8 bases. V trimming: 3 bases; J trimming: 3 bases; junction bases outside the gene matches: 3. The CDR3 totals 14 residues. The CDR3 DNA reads TGTGCCAGCAGTTTGGGTAGCGGGGAAGAGACCCAGTACTTC. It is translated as CASSLGSGEETQYF.

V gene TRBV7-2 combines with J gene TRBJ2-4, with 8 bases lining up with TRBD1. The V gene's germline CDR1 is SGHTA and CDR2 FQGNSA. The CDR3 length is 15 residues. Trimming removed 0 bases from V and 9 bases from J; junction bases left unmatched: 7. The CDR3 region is CASSLAGTGIIIQYF. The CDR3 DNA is TGTGCCAGCAGCTTAGCCGGGACAGGTATTATCATTCAGTACTTC.

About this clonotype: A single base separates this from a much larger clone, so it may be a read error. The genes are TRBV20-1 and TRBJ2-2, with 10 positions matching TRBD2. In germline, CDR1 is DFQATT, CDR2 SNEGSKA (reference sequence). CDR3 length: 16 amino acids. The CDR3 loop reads CNAAIAGGAPTGELFF. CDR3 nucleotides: TGCAATGCGGCTATAGCGGGGGGCGCGCCGACCGGGGAGCTGTTTTTT.

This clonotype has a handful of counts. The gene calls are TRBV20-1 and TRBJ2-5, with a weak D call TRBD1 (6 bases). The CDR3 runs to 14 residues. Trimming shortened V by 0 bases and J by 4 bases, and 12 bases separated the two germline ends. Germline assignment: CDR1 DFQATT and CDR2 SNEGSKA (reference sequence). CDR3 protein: CSAREGASRETQYF. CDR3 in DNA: TGCAGTGCTAGAGAGGGGGCTAGCCGAGAGACCCAGTACTTC.

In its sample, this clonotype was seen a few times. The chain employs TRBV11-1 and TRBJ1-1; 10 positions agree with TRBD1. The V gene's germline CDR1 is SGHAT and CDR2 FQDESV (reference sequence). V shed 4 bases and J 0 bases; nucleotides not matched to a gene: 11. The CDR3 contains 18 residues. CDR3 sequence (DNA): TGTGCCAGCAGCTCCGTCCCGGGACAGGGGCGATTGAACACTGAAGCTTTCTTT. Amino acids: CASSSVPGQGRLNTEAFF. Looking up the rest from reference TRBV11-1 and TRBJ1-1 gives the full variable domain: EAEVAQSPRYKITEKSQAVAFWCDPISGHATLYWYRQILGQGPELLVQFQDESVVDDSQLPKDRFSAERLKGVDSTLKIQPAELGDSAMYLCASSSVPGQGRLNTEAFFGQGTRLTVV.

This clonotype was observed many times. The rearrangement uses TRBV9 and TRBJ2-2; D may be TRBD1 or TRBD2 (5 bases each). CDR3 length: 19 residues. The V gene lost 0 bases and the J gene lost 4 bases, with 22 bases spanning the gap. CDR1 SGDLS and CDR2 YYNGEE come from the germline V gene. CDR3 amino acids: CASSVADPGQKKSTGELFF. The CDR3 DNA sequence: TGTGCCAGCAGCGTAGCTGATCCGGGGCAGAAAAAGAGCACCGGGGAGCTGTTTTTT.

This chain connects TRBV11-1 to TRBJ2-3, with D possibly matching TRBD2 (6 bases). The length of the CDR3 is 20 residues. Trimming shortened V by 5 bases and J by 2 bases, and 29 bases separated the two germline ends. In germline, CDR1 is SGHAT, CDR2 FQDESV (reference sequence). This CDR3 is CASSSFPAPSKPGVTDTQYF. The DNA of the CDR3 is TGTGCCAGCAGCAGCTTCCCCGCCCCGTCTAAGCCGGGAGTCACAGATACGCAGTATTTT.

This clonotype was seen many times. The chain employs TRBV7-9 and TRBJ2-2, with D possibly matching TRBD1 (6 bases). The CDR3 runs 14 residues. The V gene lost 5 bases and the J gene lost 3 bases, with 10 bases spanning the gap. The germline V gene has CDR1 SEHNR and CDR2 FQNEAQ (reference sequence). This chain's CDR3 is CASSPGQHTGELFF. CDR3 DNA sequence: TGTGCCAGCAGCCCCGGACAGCACACCGGGGAGCTGTTTTTT.

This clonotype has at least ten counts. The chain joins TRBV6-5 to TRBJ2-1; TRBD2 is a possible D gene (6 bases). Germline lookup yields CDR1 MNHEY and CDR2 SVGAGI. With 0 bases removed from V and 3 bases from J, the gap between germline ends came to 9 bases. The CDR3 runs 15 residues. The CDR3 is CASSYSQGGYNEQFF. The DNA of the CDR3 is TGTGCCAGCAGTTACTCGCAGGGAGGCTACAATGAGCAGTTCTTC.

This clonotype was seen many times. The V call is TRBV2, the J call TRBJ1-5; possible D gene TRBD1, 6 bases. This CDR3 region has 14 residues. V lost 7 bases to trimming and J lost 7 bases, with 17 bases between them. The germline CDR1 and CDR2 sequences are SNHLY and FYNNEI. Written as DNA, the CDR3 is TGTGCCAGCAAAACACAGGGTCAAGTACAGCCCCAGCATTTT. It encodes CASKTQGQVQPQHF.

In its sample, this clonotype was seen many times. The CDR3 reads CASSFLAGRANTEAFF. The CDR3 coding sequence is TGTGCCAGCAGTTTTCTGGCGGGACGGGCTAACACTGAAGCTTTCTTT. The chain is built from TRBV28 and TRBJ1-1; possibly TRBD1 for D (5 bases). The CDR3 covers 16 residues. V lost 3 bases to trimming and J lost 2 bases, with 16 bases between them. Germline CDR1 reads MDHEN; CDR2 reads SYDVKM.

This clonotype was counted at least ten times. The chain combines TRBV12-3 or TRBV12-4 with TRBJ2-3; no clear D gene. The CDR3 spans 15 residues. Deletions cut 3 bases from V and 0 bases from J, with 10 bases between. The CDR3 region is CASSFKVVSTDTQYF. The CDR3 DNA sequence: TGTGCCAGCAGTTTCAAGGTCGTAAGCACAGATACGCAGTATTTT.